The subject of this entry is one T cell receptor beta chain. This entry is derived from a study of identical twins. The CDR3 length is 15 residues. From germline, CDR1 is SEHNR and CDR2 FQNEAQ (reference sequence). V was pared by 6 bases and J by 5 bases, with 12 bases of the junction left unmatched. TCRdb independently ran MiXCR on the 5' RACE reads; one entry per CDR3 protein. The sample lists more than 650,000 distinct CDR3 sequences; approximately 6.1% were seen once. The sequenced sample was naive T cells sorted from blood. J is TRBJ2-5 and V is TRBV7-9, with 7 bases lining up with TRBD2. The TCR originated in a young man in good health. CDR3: CASRMSGTARETQYF. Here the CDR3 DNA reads TGTGCCAGCAGAATGAGCGGGACTGCCAGGGAGACCCAGTACTTC.